Below, 5 T cell receptor beta chains from the same sample are listed, as sequenced in a study of sequential checkpoint blockade in melanoma (dated by TCRdb to about 2019). Libraries were made using the immunoSEQ multiplex PCR assay. TCRdb took over this immuneACCESS table, retaining in-frame rearrangements with V and J assigned. Such tables are incomplete; in checked studies, under half of the missing clones stem from an unresolved V gene, and the remainder is unexplained. This sample lists 15,000 to 20,000 clones; approximately 74% were detected once. The ten largest clones capture roughly 35% of the sample. The sample's treatment or condition, from its label and the paper: randomized to nivolumab then ipilimumab (arm A) or the reverse (arm B). The material was CD8+ T cells sorted from blood (inferred from file names), obtained from a patient given nivolumab and ipilimumab in sequence. These TCRs come from a human donor with melanoma.

This chain connects TRBV4-3 to TRBJ1-5; 8 bases are shared with TRBD1. From germline, CDR1 is LGHNA and CDR2 YSLEER. The trim removed 3 bases at V and 4 bases at J, leaving 5 bases unmatched. The CDR3 loop spans 15 amino acids. The CDR3 spells CASSQVQGVNQPQHF. As DNA, the CDR3 is TGCGCCAGCAGCCAGGTACAGGGGGTAAATCAGCCCCAGCATTTT.

V gene TRBV6-1 combines with J gene TRBJ2-2; the match to TRBD1 covers 9 bases. Unmatched junction bases numbered 2, after V lost 1 base and J lost 2 bases. CDR3 size: 16 residues. CDR1 is MNHNS, CDR2 SASEGT, per germline. The CDR3 here is CASSEGTGVNTGELFF. The CDR3 coding sequence is TGTGCCAGCAGTGAAGGGACAGGGGTAAACACCGGGGAGCTGTTTTTT.

The V call is TRBV13, the J call TRBJ2-2; D unresolved. The CDR3 covers 16 residues. Per the germline V gene, CDR1 is PRHDT and CDR2 is FYEKMQ (reference sequence). Trimming took off 5 bases at V and 0 bases at J, with 13 bases between the two ends. The CDR3 DNA reads TGTGCCAGCAGCCCCGTCGGTAATTCGAACACCGGGGAGCTGTTTTTT. It translates to CASSPVGNSNTGELFF.

This clone was seen just once. This chain links TRBV11-2 with TRBJ2-1; unclear D gene. The germline gives CDR1 SGHAT, CDR2 FQNNGV. The length of the CDR3 is 16 residues. V dropped 0 bases and J dropped 0 bases, with 9 bases sitting between them. The CDR3 is CASSLDRWSSYNEQFF. Written as DNA, the CDR3 is TGTGCCAGCAGCTTAGATAGGTGGAGCTCCTACAATGAGCAGTTCTTC. The full variable domain, its missing parts supplied by reference TRBV11-2 and TRBJ2-1, is EAGVAQSPRYKIIEKRQSVAFWCNPISGHATLYWYQQILGQGPKLLIQFQNNGVVDDSQLPKDRFSAERLKGVDSTLKIQPAKLEDSAVYLCASSLDRWSSYNEQFFGPGTRLTVL.

The V gene is TRBV9, the J gene TRBJ2-2; possible D gene TRBD2, 5 bases. Trimming took off 0 bases at V and 2 bases at J, with 8 bases between the two ends. The CDR3 consists of 15 residues. Germline loops: CDR1 SGDLS, CDR2 YYNGEE. Here the CDR3 reads CASSVGGSNTGELFF. The CDR3 region has the DNA TGTGCCAGCAGCGTAGGAGGGTCAAACACCGGGGAGCTGTTTTTT.